The 20 T cell receptor beta chains listed next were all sequenced from one sample in a study of metastatic and nonmetastatic thyroid tumors. Thyroid surgery was preceded by no treatment in any patient. TCRdb reprocessed the PCR reads using MiXCR. Of roughly 23,000 clones listed, around 20% are singletons. The sequenced material came from blood. Source of these receptors: a male donor with papillary thyroid cancer or a benign thyroid nodule (not recorded which). Some clones in this sample may be carry-over from other donors' samples.

This rearrangement joins TRBV15 to TRBJ1-5; D is unresolved. Germline CDR1 and CDR2: LNHNV and YYDKDF (reference sequence). There are 15 residues in the CDR3. The ends were cut back, 6 bases at V and 0 bases at J, with 12 bases in the middle. CDR3 DNA: TGTGCCACCAGAATAACAGCAGGTAGCAATCAGCCCCAGCATTTT. Translating it yields CATRITAGSNQPQHF.

This chain joins TRBV7-6 and TRBJ1-2; TRBD1 might be the D (5 bases). Germline lookup yields CDR1 SGHVS and CDR2 FNYEAQ. Trimming cost V 5 bases and J 7 bases, with 14 bases left between them. The CDR3 is 13 amino acids. The CDR3 loop reads CASSPASGGGYTF. DNA for the CDR3: TGTGCCAGCAGCCCAGCCAGCGGGGGTGGCTACACCTTC.

Comment on this clone: Relative to the germline gene, one junction end is altered; a read error may explain this. V gene TRBV11-2 combines with J gene TRBJ2-3; D might be TRBD1 or TRBD2, each matching 5 bases. This CDR3 has 15 residues. Germline V lookup: CDR1 SGHAT, CDR2 FQNNGV. In nucleotides, the CDR3 is TGTGCCAGCAGCTCGGGGCGGCCTAGCACAGATACGCAGTGTTTT. It translates to CASSSGRPSTDTQCF.

This clone is judged medium-sized (0.01 to 0.1%). CDR3 sequence: CASSQEAGAGLFQPQHF. In DNA form, the CDR3 reads TGCGCCAGCAGCCAAGAAGCCGGGGCAGGGCTTTTTCAGCCCCAGCATTTT. The rearrangement links TRBV4-1 to TRBJ1-5; possibly TRBD1 for D (5 bases). V lost 0 bases, J lost 6 bases, and 18 bases lay in between. The CDR3 has 17 residues. Germline V gene lookup returns CDR1 MGHRA and CDR2 YSYEKL.

V gene TRBV2 combines with J gene TRBJ2-7; either TRBD1 or TRBD2 may fit D (7 bases each). The V gene lost 7 bases and the J gene lost 0 bases, with 16 bases spanning the gap. From germline, CDR1 is SNHLY and CDR2 FYNNEI. The CDR3 sequence is 15 residues long. In nucleotides, the CDR3 is TGTGCCAGCAAAGAAAGCGGGGACAGCTCCTACGAGCAGTACTTC. This translates into CASKESGDSSYEQYF.

This chain joins TRBV28 and TRBJ2-7; possibly TRBD1 for D (5 bases). Per the germline V gene, CDR1 is MDHEN and CDR2 is SYDVKM. This CDR3 is 13 amino acids long. V gave up 7 bases and J gave up 1 base, with 11 bases separating them. Here the CDR3 DNA reads TGTGCCAGCATTTTTAGGGGATCCTACGAGCAGTACTTC. Translated: CASIFRGSYEQYF.

This clone was recorded at least ten times. The CDR3 is CSARARGEGAEQFF. The DNA of the CDR3 is TGCAGTGCTAGAGCACGGGGGGAGGGGGCTGAGCAGTTCTTC. The chain is built from TRBV20-1 and TRBJ2-1, with D perhaps given as TRBD1 or TRBD2 (7 bases each). This CDR3 has 14 amino acids. Trimming left V 1 base short and J 9 bases short, with 16 bases between. Germline V gene data show CDR1 as DFQATT and CDR2 as SNEGSKA (reference sequence).

This clone came up many times. V usage is TRBV5-1 and J usage is TRBJ2-2, with D unresolved. Germline V gene lookup returns CDR1 SGHRS and CDR2 YFSETQ. CDR3 length: 13 residues. V was cut by 5 bases and J by 1 base, with 6 bases left in between. CDR3 protein: CASRKWNTGELFF. CDR3 DNA sequence: TGCGCCAGCAGGAAGTGGAACACCGGGGAGCTGTTTTTT.

This clone is deemed medium-sized. V and J are TRBV6-2 or TRBV6-3 and TRBJ2-7; possible D gene TRBD2, 5 bases. CDR1 and CDR2 from the germline V gene are MNHEY and SVGEGT. This CDR3 comprises 14 residues. The germline V and J ends were trimmed by 0 bases and 1 base, with 7 bases remaining between them. CDR3 in amino acids: CASSYSAGSYEQYF. DNA of the CDR3: TGTGCCAGCAGTTACTCTGCGGGTTCCTACGAGCAGTACTTC.

This clone was recorded at least ten times. The gene calls are TRBV7-9 and TRBJ2-6; D is ambiguous. V was pared by 1 base and J by 0 bases, with 4 bases between. Germline CDR1 SEHNR, CDR2 FQNEAQ (reference sequence). CDR3 size: 15 residues. The CDR3 DNA is TGTGCCAGCAGCTTAGGGTTCTCTGGGGCCAACGTCCTGACTTTC. Encoded protein: CASSLGFSGANVLTF. Full variable domain (missing parts from reference TRBV7-9 and TRBJ2-6): DTGVSQNPRHKITKRGQNVTFRCDPISEHNRLYWYRQTLGQGPEFLTYFQNEAQLEKSRLLSDRFSAERPKGSFSTLEIQRTEQGDSAMYLCASSLGFSGANVLTFGAGSRLTVL.

This clone was detected many times. This rearrangement joins TRBV5-4 to TRBJ2-3; D perhaps matches TRBD1 (6 bases). Trimming removed 2 bases at V and 3 bases at J, with 10 bases between. The CDR3 sequence is 14 residues long. Germline V gives CDR1 SGHNT, CDR2 YYREEE (reference sequence). CDR3 coding DNA: TGTGCCAGCAGCTTTAGGGGGTCTACAGATACGCAGTATTTT. Amino acid sequence: CASSFRGSTDTQYF.

The V gene is TRBV6-1, the J gene TRBJ1-1, with 7 bases identical to TRBD1. V lost 4 bases, J lost 1 base, and 3 bases stayed unmatched. The germline V gene has CDR1 MNHNS and CDR2 SASEGT. This CDR3 region has 14 residues. The CDR3 DNA follows: TGTGCCAGCAGTGTTCACAGGGGGAACACTGAAGCTTTCTTT. Translated, it gives CASSVHRGNTEAFF.

This clone was detected a few times. This chain links TRBV6-1 with TRBJ2-2, with D unclear. The length of the CDR3 is 10 residues. Germline V CDR1 and CDR2: MNHNS, SASEGT. Between the trimmed V and J ends, which lost 6 bases and 8 bases, there was a span of 4 bases. The CDR3 spells CASRIGELFF. The CDR3 DNA is TGTGCCAGCAGAATAGGGGAGCTGTTTTTT.

V is TRBV11-2 and J is TRBJ2-1, with 7 bases matching TRBD2. Trimming at V came to 5 bases and at J to 0 bases, leaving 7 bases not matched to a gene. The germline V gene has CDR1 SGHAT and CDR2 FQNNGV. The CDR3 is 16 residues long. This CDR3 is CASSPGLVSSYNEQFF. CDR3 nucleotides: TGTGCCAGCAGCCCCGGACTAGTAAGCTCCTACAATGAGCAGTTCTTC.

This clone was picked up a small number of times. The chain carries TRBV15 and TRBJ2-7; D is perhaps TRBD1 (5 bases). Trimming cost V 1 base and J 2 bases, with 9 bases left between them. Germline CDR1 and CDR2: LNHNV and YYDKDF (reference sequence). This CDR3 has 14 residues. The CDR3 is CATSRVGRAYEQYF. DNA for the CDR3: TGTGCCACCAGCAGAGTGGGCAGGGCCTACGAGCAGTACTTC.

The V gene is TRBV11-2, the J gene TRBJ2-1; tentatively, D is TRBD1 or TRBD2 (6 bases each). CDR1 and CDR2 (germline): SGHAT, FQNNGV. The V end was cut by 7 bases, the J end by 8 bases, with 18 bases between. This CDR3 comprises 14 residues. The chain's CDR3 is CASTLNWGADEQFF. CDR3 nucleotide sequence: TGTGCCAGCACCCTTAACTGGGGGGCCGATGAGCAGTTCTTC.

The chain carries TRBV6-1 and TRBJ1-2; D perhaps matches TRBD1 (5 bases). Trimming cost V 8 bases and J 8 bases, with 21 bases left between them. Germline assignment: CDR1 MNHNS and CDR2 SASEGT. This CDR3 is built from 14 residues. CDR3 sequence: CASGRTGVNGGYTF. In nucleotides, the CDR3 is TGTGCCAGCGGGCGGACGGGGGTTAACGGGGGCTACACCTTC.

This chain uses TRBV19 with TRBJ2-3; D gene uncertain. Germline V gives CDR1 LNHDA, CDR2 SQIVND (reference sequence). This CDR3 region has 13 residues. V lost 7 bases to trimming and J lost 0 bases, with 8 bases between them. Written as DNA, the CDR3 is TGTGCCAGTAAATATGGGAGCACAGATACGCAGTATTTT. This translates into CASKYGSTDTQYF.

The table lists this clone with a few counts. The rearrangement links TRBV7-6 to TRBJ1-6, with D uncertain. The CDR3 has 12 residues. Per the germline V gene, CDR1 is SGHVS and CDR2 is FNYEAQ. Trimming shortened V by 2 bases and J by 6 bases, and 2 bases separated the two germline ends. Here the CDR3 DNA reads TGTGCCAGCAGCTTACCTAATTCACCCCTCCACTTT. Amino acids: CASSLPNSPLHF.

V is TRBV28 and J is TRBJ1-2, with D uncertain. Germline CDR1 MDHEN, CDR2 SYDVKM. This CDR3 comprises 13 residues. V lost 5 bases and J lost 10, with 17 bases in between. CDR3 region: CASSHRQVAVYTF. The CDR3 bases are TGTGCCAGCAGTCACCGCCAGGTTGCTGTCTACACCTTC.